The present T cell receptor (beta chain) was sequenced within a study of T-cell memory formation after mild COVID-19. Study at large: Across donors, TCR clusters were largely donor specific.

TCR alpha and TCR beta cDNA libraries carrying sample barcodes and UMIs came from 5'RACE with constant-segment primers. TCRdb re-called the 5' RACE reads through MiXCR, storing one row per CDR3 protein. The sample carries under 400,000 distinct CDR3 sequences, 25% to 30% recorded once. This CDR3 region has 15 residues. With V trimmed by 3 bases and J by 3 bases, 5 bases remained unmatched. The V gene's germline CDR1 is LNHDA and CDR2 SQIVND (reference sequence). The TCR sequence derives from an adult woman who had mild COVID-19 (a few samples of this study predate the infection). Cell type and time point are not known. This sequence joins TRBV19 and TRBJ2-3, with 8 bases identical to TRBD2. Material: PBMCs or a T cell subset sorted from them (not recorded which). The CDR3 DNA sequence: TGTGCCAGTAGTATGGCGGCGGGAGGAACAGATACGCAGTATTTT. Translation gives CASSMAAGGTDTQYF. The whole variable domain, remainder taken from reference TRBV19 and TRBJ2-3, is DGGITQSPKYLFRKEGQNVTLSCEQNLNHDAMYWYRQDPGQGLRLIYYSQIVNDFQKGDIAEGYSVSREKKESFPLTVTSAQKNPTAFYLCASSMAAGGTDTQYFGPGTRLTVL.